One and the same sample provided the 5 T cell receptor beta chains below, sequenced in a study of blood T cell repertoires in COVID-19. The data were produced by immunoSEQ multiplex PCR, yet TCRdb's version contains in-frame clones alone and is incomplete. The sample yields some 400,000 clones, around 87% seen once. Sequencing was performed on peripheral blood. The receptors shown here come from a woman between 25 and 40 years old with COVID-19, enrolled during active disease.

The chain employs TRBV18 and TRBJ2-1; 7 bases fit TRBD1. This CDR3 comprises 16 residues. Germline lookup yields CDR1 KGHSH and CDR2 LQKENI. The V and J ends lost 4 bases and 2 bases, in that order; junction bases with no gene match: 8. CDR3 in DNA: TGTGCCAGCTCACTCAGACAGGGTGTAACCTACAATGAGCAGTTCTTC. Protein product: CASSLRQGVTYNEQFF. The full variable domain, rest sourced from reference TRBV18 and TRBJ2-1, is NAGVMQNPRHLVRRRGQEARLRCSPMKGHSHVYWYRQLPEEGLKFMVYLQKENIIDESGMPKERFSAEFPKEGPSILRIQQVVRGDSAAYFCASSLRQGVTYNEQFFGPGTRLTVL.

V is TRBV24-1 and J is TRBJ1-5; maybe TRBD1 (5 bases). The germline gives CDR1 KGHDR, CDR2 SFDVKD. The V end was cut by 5 bases, the J end by 5 bases, with 15 bases between. The CDR3 totals 15 residues. For the CDR3, the DNA is TGTGCCACCAGTGCCACTGACAGCTCCGATCAGCCCCAGCATTTT. This encodes CATSATDSSDQPQHF.

The chain links TRBV6-6 to TRBJ1-3; TRBD1 is a possible D gene (5 bases). Trimming shortened V by 0 bases and J by 6 bases, and 12 bases separated the two germline ends. CDR3 length: 15 amino acids. Germline CDR1 is MNHNY and CDR2 is SVGAGI (reference sequence). The CDR3: CASSYSSQGANTIYF. The CDR3 coding sequence is TGTGCCAGCAGTTACTCGAGCCAGGGTGCAAACACCATATATTTT.

The genes are TRBV15 and TRBJ1-1, with TRBD1 matching 8 bases. With 5 bases clipped from V and 3 bases from J, the junction kept 8 bases outside the gene matches. Germline loops: CDR1 LNHNV, CDR2 YYDKDF (reference sequence). The CDR3 has 15 amino acids. This CDR3 reads CATSGKDRDDTEAFF. For the CDR3, the DNA is TGTGCCACCAGCGGGAAGGACAGGGACGACACTGAAGCTTTCTTT. Filled out from reference TRBV15 and TRBJ1-1, the complete variable domain reads DAMVIQNPRYQVTQFGKPVTLSCSQTLNHNVMYWYQQKSSQAPKLLFHYYDKDFNNEADTPDNFQSRRPNTSFCFLDIRSPGLGDTAMYLCATSGKDRDDTEAFFGQGTRLTVV.

This clone appeared a single time. This chain joins TRBV5-6 and TRBJ2-7; D might be TRBD1 (7 bases). Deletions cut 0 bases from V and 4 bases from J, with 11 bases between. CDR1 and CDR2 (germline): SGHDT, YYEEEE. The CDR3 length is 14 residues. CDR3 region: CASSLAGGGYEQYF. The CDR3 DNA reads TGTGCCAGCAGCTTGGCAGGGGGAGGTTACGAGCAGTACTTC.